What follows describes a single TCR beta chain. CDR1 is LNHDA and CDR2 is SQIVND in the germline V gene (reference sequence). With V trimmed by 0 bases and J by 5 bases, 2 bases remained unmatched. The CDR3 has 15 amino acids. The data are from a study of blood T cell repertoires in COVID-19. The table came from immunoSEQ multiplex PCR; TCRdb's copy has only in-frame clones and leaves some out. The sample holds roughly 180,000 clones, about four fifths seen once. Participant reports of clinical history set cohort assignment. The sequence derives from a man in his 60s who had recovered from COVID-19. The sample taken for sequencing was PBMCs or T cells enriched from blood (not recorded which). V gene TRBV19 combines with J gene TRBJ1-5, with 9 bases fitting TRBD1. DNA of the CDR3: TGTGCCAGTAGTATAGAGGACAGGGGTGATCAGCCCCAGCATTTT. As protein: CASSIEDRGDQPQHF.